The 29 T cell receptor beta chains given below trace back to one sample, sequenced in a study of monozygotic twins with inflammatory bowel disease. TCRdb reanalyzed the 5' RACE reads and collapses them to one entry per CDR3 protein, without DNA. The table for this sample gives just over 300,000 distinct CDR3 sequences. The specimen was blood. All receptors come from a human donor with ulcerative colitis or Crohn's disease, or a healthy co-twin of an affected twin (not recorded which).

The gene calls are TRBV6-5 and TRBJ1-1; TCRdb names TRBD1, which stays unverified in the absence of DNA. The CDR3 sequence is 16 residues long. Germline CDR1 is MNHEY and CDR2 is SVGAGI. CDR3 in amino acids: CASSSPGQRLKKKAFF.

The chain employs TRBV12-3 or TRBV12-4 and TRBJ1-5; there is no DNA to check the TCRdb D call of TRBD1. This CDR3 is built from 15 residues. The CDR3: CASSLEGEGSQPQHF.

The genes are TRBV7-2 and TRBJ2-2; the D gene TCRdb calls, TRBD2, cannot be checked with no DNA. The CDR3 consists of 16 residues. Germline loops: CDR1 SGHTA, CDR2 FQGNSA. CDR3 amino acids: CASSQTPGEGTGELFF. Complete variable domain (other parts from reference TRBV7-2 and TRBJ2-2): GAGVSQSPSNKVTEKGKDVELRCDPISGHTALYWYRQSLGQGLEFLIYFQGNSAPDKSGLPSDRFSAERTGGSVSTLTIQRTQQEDSAVYLCASSQTPGEGTGELFFGEGSRLTVL.

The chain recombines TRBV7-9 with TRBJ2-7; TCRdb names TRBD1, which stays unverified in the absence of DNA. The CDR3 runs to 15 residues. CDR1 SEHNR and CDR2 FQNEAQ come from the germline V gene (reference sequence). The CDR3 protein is CASSSPGQAVYEQYF.

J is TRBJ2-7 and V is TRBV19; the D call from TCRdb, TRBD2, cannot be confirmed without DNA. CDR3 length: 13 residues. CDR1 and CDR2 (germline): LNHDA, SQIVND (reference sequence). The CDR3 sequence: CASNSRENYEQYF.

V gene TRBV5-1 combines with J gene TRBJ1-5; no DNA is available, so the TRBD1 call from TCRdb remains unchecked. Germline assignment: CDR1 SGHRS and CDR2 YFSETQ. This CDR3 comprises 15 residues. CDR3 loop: CASSLSQVGDQPQHF.

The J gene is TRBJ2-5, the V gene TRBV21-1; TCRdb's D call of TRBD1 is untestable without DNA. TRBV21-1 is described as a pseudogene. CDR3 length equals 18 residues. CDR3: CASSKEIVWGQEYRTQYF.

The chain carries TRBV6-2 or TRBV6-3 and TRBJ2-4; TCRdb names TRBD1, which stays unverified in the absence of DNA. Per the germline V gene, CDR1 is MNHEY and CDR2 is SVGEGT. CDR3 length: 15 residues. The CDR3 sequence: CASRTDRGTKNIQYF.

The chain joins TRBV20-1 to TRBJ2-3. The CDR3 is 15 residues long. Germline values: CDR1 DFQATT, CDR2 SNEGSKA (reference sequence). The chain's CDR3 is CSARDLRRATDTQYF.

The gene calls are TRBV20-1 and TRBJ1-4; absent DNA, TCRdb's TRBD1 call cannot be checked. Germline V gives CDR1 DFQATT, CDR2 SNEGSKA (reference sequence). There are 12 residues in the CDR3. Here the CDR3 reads CSARERGGKLFF.

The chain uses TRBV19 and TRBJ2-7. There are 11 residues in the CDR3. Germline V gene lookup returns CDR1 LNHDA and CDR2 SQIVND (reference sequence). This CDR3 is CASSQRHEQYF. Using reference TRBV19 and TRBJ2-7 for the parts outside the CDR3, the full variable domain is DGGITQSPKYLFRKEGQNVTLSCEQNLNHDAMYWYRQDPGQGLRLIYYSQIVNDFQKGDIAEGYSVSREKKESFPLTVTSAQKNPTAFYLCASSQRHEQYFGPGTRLTVT.

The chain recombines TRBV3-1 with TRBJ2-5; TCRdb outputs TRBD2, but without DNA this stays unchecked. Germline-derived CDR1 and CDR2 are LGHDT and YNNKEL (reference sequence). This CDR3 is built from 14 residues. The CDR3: CASSQSEAQETQYF.

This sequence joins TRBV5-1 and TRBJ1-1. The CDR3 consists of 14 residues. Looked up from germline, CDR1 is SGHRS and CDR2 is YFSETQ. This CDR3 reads CASSLGIQNTEAFF.

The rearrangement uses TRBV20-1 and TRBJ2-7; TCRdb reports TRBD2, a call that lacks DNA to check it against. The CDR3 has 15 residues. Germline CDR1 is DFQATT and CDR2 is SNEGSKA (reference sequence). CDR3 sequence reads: CSATTGGGLSYEQYF.

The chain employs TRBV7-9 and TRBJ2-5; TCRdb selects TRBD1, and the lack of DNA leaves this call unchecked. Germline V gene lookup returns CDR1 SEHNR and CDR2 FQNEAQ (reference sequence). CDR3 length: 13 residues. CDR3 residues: CASSLRQGETQYF.

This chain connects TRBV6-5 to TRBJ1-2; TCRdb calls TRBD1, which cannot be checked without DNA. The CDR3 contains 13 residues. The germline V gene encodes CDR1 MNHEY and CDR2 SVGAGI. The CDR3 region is CASTNGGVYGYTF.

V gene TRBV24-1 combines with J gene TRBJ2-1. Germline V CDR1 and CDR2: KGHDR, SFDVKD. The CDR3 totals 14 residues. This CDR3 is CATSDLGSYNEQFF.

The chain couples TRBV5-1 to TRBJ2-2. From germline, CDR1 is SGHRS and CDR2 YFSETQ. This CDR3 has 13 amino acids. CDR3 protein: CASSLGQTGELFF.

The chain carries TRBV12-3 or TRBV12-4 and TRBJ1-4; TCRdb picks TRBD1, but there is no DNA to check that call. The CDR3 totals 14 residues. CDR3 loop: CASIGGQSKEKLFF.

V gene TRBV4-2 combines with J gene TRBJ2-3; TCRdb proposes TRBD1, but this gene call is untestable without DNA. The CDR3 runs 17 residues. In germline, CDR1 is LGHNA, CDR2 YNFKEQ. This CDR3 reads CASSQRYKGGGGDTQYF.

The chain's CDR3 is CASSVGTSGRSGNEQFF. This rearrangement joins TRBV9 to TRBJ2-1; TCRdb reports TRBD2, a call that lacks DNA to check it against. The CDR3 sequence is 17 residues long. Germline CDR1 is SGDLS and CDR2 is YYNGEE.

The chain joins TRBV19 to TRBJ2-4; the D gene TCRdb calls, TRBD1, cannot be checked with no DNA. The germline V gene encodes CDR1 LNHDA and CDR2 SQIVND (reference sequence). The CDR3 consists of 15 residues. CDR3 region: CASSIVRWDQNIQYF.

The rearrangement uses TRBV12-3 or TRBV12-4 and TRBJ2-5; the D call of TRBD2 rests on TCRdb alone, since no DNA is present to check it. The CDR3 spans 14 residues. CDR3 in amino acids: CASSLAAGGETQYF.

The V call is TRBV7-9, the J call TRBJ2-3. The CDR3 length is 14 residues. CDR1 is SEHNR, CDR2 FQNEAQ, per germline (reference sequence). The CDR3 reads CASSLRQATDTQYF. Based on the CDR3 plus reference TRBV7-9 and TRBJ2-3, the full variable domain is DTGVSQNPRHKITKRGQNVTFRCDPISEHNRLYWYRQTLGQGPEFLTYFQNEAQLEKSRLLSDRFSAERPKGSFSTLEIQRTEQGDSAMYLCASSLRQATDTQYFGPGTRLTVL.

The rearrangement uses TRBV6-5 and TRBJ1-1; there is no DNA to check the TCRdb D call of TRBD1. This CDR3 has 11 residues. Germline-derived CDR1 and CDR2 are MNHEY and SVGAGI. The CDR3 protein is CASNRGTYAFF.

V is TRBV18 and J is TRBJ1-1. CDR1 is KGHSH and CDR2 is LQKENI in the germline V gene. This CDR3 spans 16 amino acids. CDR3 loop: CASSLLSETVNTEAFF.

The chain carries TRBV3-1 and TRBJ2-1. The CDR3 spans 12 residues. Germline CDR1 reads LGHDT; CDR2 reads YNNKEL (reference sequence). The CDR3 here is CASSQVVNEQFF.

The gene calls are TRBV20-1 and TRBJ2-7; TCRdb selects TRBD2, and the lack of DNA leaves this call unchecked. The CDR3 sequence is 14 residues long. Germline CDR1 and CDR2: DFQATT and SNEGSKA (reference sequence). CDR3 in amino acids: CSARGLAEAYEQYF.

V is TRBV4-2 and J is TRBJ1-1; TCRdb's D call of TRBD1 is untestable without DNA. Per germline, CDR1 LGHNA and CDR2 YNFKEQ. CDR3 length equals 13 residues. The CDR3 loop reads CASSQEGQVEAFF.